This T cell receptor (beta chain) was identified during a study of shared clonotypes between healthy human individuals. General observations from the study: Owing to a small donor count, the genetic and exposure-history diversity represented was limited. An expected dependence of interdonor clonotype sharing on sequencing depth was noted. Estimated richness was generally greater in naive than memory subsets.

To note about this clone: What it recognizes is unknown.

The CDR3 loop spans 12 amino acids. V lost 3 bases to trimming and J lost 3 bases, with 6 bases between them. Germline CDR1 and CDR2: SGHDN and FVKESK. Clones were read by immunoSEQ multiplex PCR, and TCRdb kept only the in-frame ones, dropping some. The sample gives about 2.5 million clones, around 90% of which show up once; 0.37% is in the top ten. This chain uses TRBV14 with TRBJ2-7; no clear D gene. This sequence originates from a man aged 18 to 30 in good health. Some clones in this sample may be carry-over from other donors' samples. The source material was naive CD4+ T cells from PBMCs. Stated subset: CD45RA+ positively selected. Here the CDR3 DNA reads TGTGCCAGCAGCCACGGTCGCTACGAGCAGTACTTC. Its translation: CASSHGRYEQYF.